The 24 T cell receptor beta chains below come from one sample, sequenced in a study of STAT3 mutations in large granular lymphocyte leukemia. Notes on the study in general: Every T-LGLL patient had at least one immunodominant TCRbeta clonotype.

Their antigen targets remain unknown. The method was immunoSEQ multiplex PCR; TCRdb's version includes in-frame clones alone and lacks a portion of them. The sample carries about 12,000 clones, roughly 80% recorded once. Material: peripheral blood mononuclear cells. The receptors were sampled from a man in his sixties with T-cell large granular lymphocyte leukemia. Some clones in this sample may be carry-over from other donors' samples.

The chain uses TRBV14 and TRBJ1-1; D remains ambiguous. Trimming left V 7 bases short and J 1 base short, with 13 bases between. CDR1 is SGHDN, CDR2 FVKESK, per germline. The CDR3 spans 14 residues. Written as DNA, the CDR3 is TGTGCCAGCACCGCATGGACGGGGAACACTGAAGCTTTCTTT. This sequence encodes CASTAWTGNTEAFF.

The V and J genes are TRBV5-4 and TRBJ2-7, with a possible D match to TRBD1 (7 bases). The V end was cut by 4 bases, the J end by 9 bases, with 26 bases between. This CDR3 spans 16 amino acids. Germline assignment: CDR1 SGHNT and CDR2 YYREEE (reference sequence). CDR3 residues: CASSESGGGLLLSQYF. The CDR3 coding sequence is TGTGCCAGCAGCGAATCTGGAGGGGGCTTACTACTATCGCAGTACTTC. Combining the CDR3 with reference TRBV5-4 and TRBJ2-7 gives the whole variable domain ETGVTQSPTHLIKTRGQQVTLRCSSQSGHNTVSWYQQALGQGPQFIFQYYREEENGRGNFPPRFSGLQFPNYSSELNVNALELDDSALYLCASSESGGGLLLSQYFGPGTRLTVT.

The chain carries TRBV28 and TRBJ2-7, with D tentatively TRBD2 (6 bases). Germline V gives CDR1 MDHEN, CDR2 SYDVKM. V lost 6 bases and J lost 0, with 15 bases in between. The CDR3 consists of 15 residues. The CDR3 DNA is TGTGCCAGCAGCCTAAGGTTGGGGGGCTCCTACGAGCAGTACTTC. Amino acids: CASSLRLGGSYEQYF.

This clone was picked up one time. V and J are TRBV4-1 and TRBJ1-5; 11 positions agree with TRBD1. This CDR3 spans 17 amino acids. The V gene's germline CDR1 is MGHRA and CDR2 YSYEKL. With V trimmed by 1 base and J by 1 base, 3 bases remained unmatched. CDR3 loop: CASSQAGQGESNQPQHF. The CDR3 coding sequence is TGCGCCAGCAGCCAAGCGGGACAGGGGGAGAGCAATCAGCCCCAGCATTTT.

The chain couples TRBV7-3 to TRBJ2-5; 11 bases line up with TRBD1. CDR1 is SGHTA and CDR2 is FQGTGA in the germline V gene. The J segment lost 2 bases and the V segment lost 5 bases, leaving 4 bases of the junction unmatched. There are 15 residues in the CDR3. CDR3 DNA sequence: TGTGCCAGCAGCCCGGACAGGGGGCAGCAAGAGACCCAGTACTTC. Protein: CASSPDRGQQETQYF.

The J gene is TRBJ2-2, the V gene TRBV29-1, with 11 nucleotides matching TRBD2. CDR1 and CDR2 from the germline V gene are SQVTM and ANQGSEA. V was pared by 5 bases and J by 4 bases, with 9 bases of the junction left unmatched. This CDR3 contains 16 residues. The CDR3 DNA is TGCAGCGTTCGGACTAGCGGGCAGAGAATCACCGGGGAGCTGTTTTTT. It translates to CSVRTSGQRITGELFF.

V usage is TRBV6-6 and J usage is TRBJ2-3, with D tentatively TRBD2 (7 bases). The length of the CDR3 is 15 residues. V was shortened by 4 bases and J by 5 bases, with 16 bases between the two germline ends. Germline-derived CDR1 and CDR2 are MNHNY and SVGAGI (reference sequence). As DNA, the CDR3 is TGTGCCAGCAGTTTGGACTTAGGGGGGGGAGATACGCAGTATTTT. Protein product: CASSLDLGGGDTQYF.

Within the sample, this clone is large. This chain links TRBV5-1 with TRBJ1-6, with TRBD1 identical over 7 bases. Germline V gene data show CDR1 as SGHRS and CDR2 as YFSETQ. The CDR3 contains 14 residues. V shed 4 bases and J 6 bases; nucleotides not matched to a gene: 4. The CDR3 reads CASSTGQTNSPLHF. In DNA, the CDR3 is TGCGCCAGCAGCACGGGACAGACTAATTCACCCCTCCACTTT.

The chain is built from TRBV5-8 and TRBJ2-7; no clear D. The germline V gene encodes CDR1 SGHTS and CDR2 YDEGEE. This CDR3 spans 11 amino acids. With 2 bases removed from V and 4 bases from J, the gap between germline ends came to 4 bases. The DNA for the CDR3 is TGTGCCAGCAGCTTCGGGTACGAGCAGTACTTC. Protein sequence: CASSFGYEQYF.

The gene calls are TRBV20-1 and TRBJ2-7; 10 bases map to TRBD1. V lost 1 base, J lost 13 bases, and 4 bases stayed unmatched. The CDR3 has 11 residues. Germline V gene sequence: CDR1 DFQATT, CDR2 SNEGSKA (reference sequence). Written as DNA, the CDR3 is TGCAGTGCTAGAGTTGGGACAGGGGATTACTTC. Encoded protein: CSARVGTGDYF.

This sequence joins TRBV18 and TRBJ1-2; D may be TRBD1 (6 bases). Germline V gene lookup returns CDR1 KGHSH and CDR2 LQKENI. The CDR3 covers 14 residues. The ends were cut back, 3 bases at V and 6 bases at J, with 14 bases in the middle. The CDR3 DNA reads as TGTGCCAGCTCACCGTCGGGGGGCGCTGATGGCTACACCTTC. Protein sequence: CASSPSGGADGYTF. Filled out from reference TRBV18 and TRBJ1-2, the complete variable domain reads NAGVMQNPRHLVRRRGQEARLRCSPMKGHSHVYWYRQLPEEGLKFMVYLQKENIIDESGMPKERFSAEFPKEGPSILRIQQVVRGDSAAYFCASSPSGGADGYTFGSGTRLTVV.

A single count supports this clone. The chain couples TRBV9 to TRBJ2-7; 7 bases map to TRBD1. This CDR3 has 15 amino acids. The germline V gene has CDR1 SGDLS and CDR2 YYNGEE. Trimming at V came to 0 bases and at J to 2 bases, leaving 5 bases not matched to a gene. The CDR3 coding sequence is TGTGCCAGCAGCGTAGCCCCGGGACAGACCTACGAGCAGTACTTC. Translated, it gives CASSVAPGQTYEQYF. Based on the CDR3 plus reference TRBV9 and TRBJ2-7, the full variable domain is DSGVTQTPKHLITATGQRVTLRCSPRSGDLSVYWYQQSLDQGLQFLIQYYNGEERAKGNILERFSAQQFPDLHSELNLSSLELGDSALYFCASSVAPGQTYEQYFGPGTRLTVT.

V is TRBV30 and J is TRBJ2-2, with D possibly TRBD1 on 6 matching bases. The CDR3 is 16 amino acids. V was trimmed by 7 bases and J by 1 base, leaving 19 bases between them. The germline V gene has CDR1 GTSNPN and CDR2 SVGIG (reference sequence). CDR3 sequence reads: CASSQWETGNTGELFF. The CDR3 DNA reads TGTGCCTCATCCCAGTGGGAGACAGGGAACACCGGGGAGCTGTTTTTT.

This sequence joins TRBV7-2 and TRBJ2-5, with TRBD2 matching over 8 bases. CDR1 and CDR2 (germline): SGHTA, FQGNSA. With 1 base clipped from V and 5 bases from J, the junction kept 6 bases outside the gene matches. This CDR3 comprises 15 residues. The CDR3 nucleotides read TGTGCCAGCAGCTTAGACGGGAGGGCCGCCGAGACCCAGTACTTC. This codes for CASSLDGRAAETQYF.

This clone was seen a handful of times. The V call is TRBV27, the J call TRBJ2-1; D remains ambiguous. Trimming took off 6 bases at V and 5 bases at J, with 8 bases between the two ends. CDR3 length: 12 residues. The germline V gene has CDR1 MNHEY and CDR2 SMNVEV (reference sequence). The CDR3 sequence: CASRENHNEQFF. The CDR3 DNA follows: TGTGCCAGCAGGGAAAACCACAATGAGCAGTTCTTC.

The V gene is TRBV28, the J gene TRBJ2-7; 9 nucleotides agree with TRBD2. CDR1 and CDR2 from the germline V gene are MDHEN and SYDVKM. The CDR3 extends over 16 amino acids. V was pared by 6 bases and J by 0 bases, with 9 bases of the junction left unmatched. The DNA for the CDR3 is TGTGCCAGCAGCCTAACTAGCGGGTACTACTCCTACGAGCAGTACTTC. This sequence encodes CASSLTSGYYSYEQYF.

V and J are TRBV5-1 and TRBJ2-7; TRBD1 is a possible D gene (6 bases). V dropped 0 bases and J dropped 6 bases, with 13 bases sitting between them. The CDR3 length is 14 residues. From germline, CDR1 is SGHRS and CDR2 YFSETQ. CDR3 in amino acids: CASSLGDMGFEQYF. The CDR3 coding sequence is TGCGCCAGCAGCTTGGGGGACATGGGGTTCGAGCAGTACTTC.

The rearrangement uses TRBV28 and TRBJ1-2, with D tentatively TRBD1 (6 bases). Germline V gene sequence: CDR1 MDHEN, CDR2 SYDVKM. The CDR3 contains 11 residues. Trimming stripped 7 bases from V and 7 bases from J, with 10 bases between. The CDR3, as DNA: TGTGCCAGCAACAGGGAGTCTGGCTACACCTTC. This sequence encodes CASNRESGYTF.

J is TRBJ2-1 and V is TRBV4-2, with D possibly TRBD1 on 5 matching bases. The CDR3 is made up of 16 amino acids. Trimming stripped 0 bases from V and 5 bases from J, with 14 bases between. The germline gives CDR1 LGHNA, CDR2 YNFKEQ. The CDR3 sequence is CASSQDRSGLNNEQFF. DNA of the CDR3: TGTGCCAGCAGCCAAGATCGGTCAGGGCTTAACAATGAGCAGTTCTTC.

The gene calls are TRBV29-1 and TRBJ2-3; D is possibly TRBD1 (6 bases). Germline loops: CDR1 SQVTM, CDR2 ANQGSEA. V shed 6 bases and J shed 2 bases, with 15 bases lying between them. This CDR3 contains 14 residues. CDR3 DNA sequence: TGCAGCGTCCCCGGACAGCTTTTCACAGATACGCAGTATTTT. Its protein is CSVPGQLFTDTQYF.

This sequence joins TRBV19 and TRBJ2-7, with D perhaps matching TRBD2 (6 bases). This CDR3 is built from 14 residues. Trimming took off 4 bases at V and 2 bases at J, with 12 bases between the two ends. Per the germline V gene, CDR1 is LNHDA and CDR2 is SQIVND (reference sequence). CDR3 region: CASSRRGLPYEQYF. The CDR3 coding sequence is TGTGCCAGTAGTAGGAGGGGTTTACCCTACGAGCAGTACTTC.

The chain carries TRBV5-1 and TRBJ2-3, with D perhaps TRBD2 (6 bases). The germline V gene encodes CDR1 SGHRS and CDR2 YFSETQ. Trimming stripped 3 bases from V and 4 bases from J, with 18 bases between. The CDR3 sequence is 16 residues long. The CDR3 protein is CASSSSGQGGADTQYF. The CDR3 DNA reads as TGCGCCAGCAGCTCTTCCGGGCAGGGAGGCGCAGATACGCAGTATTTT.

The sample holds one count of this clone. The gene calls are TRBV9 and TRBJ1-1; D call uncertain. V was pared by 7 bases and J by 5 bases, with 15 bases between. Germline CDR1 reads SGDLS; CDR2 reads YYNGEE. The CDR3 has 13 residues. Here the CDR3 reads CASGGRGSTEAFF. In nucleotides, the CDR3 is TGTGCCAGCGGAGGAAGAGGGAGTACTGAAGCTTTCTTT.

The J gene is TRBJ2-1, the V gene TRBV1; the table calls TRBD2, which could not be checked here. TRBV1 represents a pseudogene. The CDR3 is 14 residues long. The CDR3 DNA follows: TGCACCCCCCCGGCGGGAGGATCCTACAATGAGCAGTTCTTC. Translating it yields CTPPAGGSYNEQFF.